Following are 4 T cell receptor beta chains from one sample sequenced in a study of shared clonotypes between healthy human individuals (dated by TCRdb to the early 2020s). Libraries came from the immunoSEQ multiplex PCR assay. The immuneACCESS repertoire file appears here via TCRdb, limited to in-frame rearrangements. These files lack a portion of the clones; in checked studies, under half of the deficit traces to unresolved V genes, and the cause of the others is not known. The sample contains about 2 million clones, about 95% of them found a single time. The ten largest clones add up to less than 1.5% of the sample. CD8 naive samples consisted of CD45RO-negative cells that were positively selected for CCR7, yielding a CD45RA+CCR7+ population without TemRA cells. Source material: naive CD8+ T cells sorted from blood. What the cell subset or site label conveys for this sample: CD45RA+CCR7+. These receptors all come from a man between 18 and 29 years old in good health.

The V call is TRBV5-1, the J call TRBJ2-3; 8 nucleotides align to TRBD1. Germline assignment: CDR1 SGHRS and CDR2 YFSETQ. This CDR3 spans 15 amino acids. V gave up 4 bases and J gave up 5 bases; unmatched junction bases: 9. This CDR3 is CASSLTRGRGDTQYF. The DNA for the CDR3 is TGCGCCAGCAGCCTAACCAGGGGGCGAGGAGATACGCAGTATTTT.

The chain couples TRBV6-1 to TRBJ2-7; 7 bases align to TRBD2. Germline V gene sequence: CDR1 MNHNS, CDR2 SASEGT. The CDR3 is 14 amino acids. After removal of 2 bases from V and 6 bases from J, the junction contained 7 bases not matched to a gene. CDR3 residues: CASSELRLAVEQYF. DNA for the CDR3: TGTGCCAGCAGTGAACTTAGACTAGCAGTCGAGCAGTACTTC.

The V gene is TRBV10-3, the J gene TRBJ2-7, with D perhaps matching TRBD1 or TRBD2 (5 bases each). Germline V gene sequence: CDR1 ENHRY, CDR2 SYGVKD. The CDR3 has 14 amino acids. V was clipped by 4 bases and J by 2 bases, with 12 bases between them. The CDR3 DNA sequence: TGTGCCATCAGTGTCCGGGACCAAACCTACGAGCAGTACTTC. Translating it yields CAISVRDQTYEQYF.

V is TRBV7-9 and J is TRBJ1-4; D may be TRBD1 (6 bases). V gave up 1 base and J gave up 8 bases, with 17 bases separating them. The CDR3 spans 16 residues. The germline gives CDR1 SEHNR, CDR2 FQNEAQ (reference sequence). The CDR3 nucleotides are TGTGCCAGCAGCTTAGAGGACGACGCAGGGGCAGAAAAACTGTTTTTT. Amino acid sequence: CASSLEDDAGAEKLFF.